This T cell receptor beta chain was captured by sequencing in a study of beta chain features in type 1 diabetes. Study-level information: On cell yields, gender and age, patients and healthy donors were similar.

To note about this clone: The antigen remains undetermined.

Study conclusions and caveats: VDJ junctions sequenced from type 1 diabetes patients showed fewer insertions and more deletions.

Expressed TCRB transcripts were sequenced after all isolated RNA was converted to cDNA. Repertoires were generated with immunoSEQ multiplex PCR, while TCRdb's copy carries only in-frame clones and drops some. The sample consists of about 16,000 clones, less than 60% of them appearing once. The CDR3 has 14 amino acids. Between the trimmed V and J ends, which lost 2 bases and 2 bases, there was a span of 12 bases. Per germline, CDR1 SQVTM and CDR2 ANQGSEA. There was one heparinised blood draw per donor, averaging approximately 120 mL. The specimen was stem cell memory CD4+ T cells from blood. This receptor was obtained from a woman younger than 30 in good health. The gene calls are TRBV29-1 and TRBJ1-1, with D possibly matching TRBD1 (6 bases). For the CDR3, the DNA is TGCAGCGTTGAATGGGGGGGCACCAACACTGAAGCTTTCTTT. Translation: CSVEWGGTNTEAFF.